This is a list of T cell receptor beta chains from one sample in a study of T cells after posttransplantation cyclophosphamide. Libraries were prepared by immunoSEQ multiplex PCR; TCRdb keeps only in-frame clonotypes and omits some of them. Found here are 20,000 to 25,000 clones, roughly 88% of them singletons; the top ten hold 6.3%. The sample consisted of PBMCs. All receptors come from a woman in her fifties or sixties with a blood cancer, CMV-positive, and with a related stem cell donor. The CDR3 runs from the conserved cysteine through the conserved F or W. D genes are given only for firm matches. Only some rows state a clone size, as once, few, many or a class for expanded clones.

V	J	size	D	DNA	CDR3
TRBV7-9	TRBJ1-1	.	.	TGTGCCAGCAGCTTAGGCGGGGCTACTGAAGCTTTCTTT	CASSLGGATEAFF
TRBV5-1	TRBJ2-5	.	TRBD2	TGCGCCAGCAGCTTAGGATCTAGCGGGAGCGAGACCCAGTACTTC	CASSLGSSGSETQYF
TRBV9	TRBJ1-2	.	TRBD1	TGTGCCAGCAGCGTGACAGGGATCAACTATGGCTACACCTTC	CASSVTGINYGYTF
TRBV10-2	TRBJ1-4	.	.	TGCGCCAGCAGTGATACGTTAGGGGTTGAAAAACTGTTTTTT	CASSDTLGVEKLFF
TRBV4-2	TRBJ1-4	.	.	TGTGCCAGCAGCCGAATGGGGGGGGGTGAAAAACTGTTTTTT	CASSRMGGGEKLFF
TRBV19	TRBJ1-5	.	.	TGTGCCAGTACCACGGTAGGCAATCAGCCCCAGCATTTT	CASTTVGNQPQHF
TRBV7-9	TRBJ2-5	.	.	TGTGCCAGCAGCCGGGACTTTCTCCTGAAGGAGACCCAGTACTTC	CASSRDFLLKETQYF
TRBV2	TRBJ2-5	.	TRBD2	TGTGCCAGCAGGAGGACTAGCGGGAGGCGCCAAGAGACCCAGTACTTC	CASRRTSGRRQETQYF
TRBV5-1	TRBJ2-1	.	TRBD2	TGCGCCAGCAGTAGCGGGAGGGCCTGGAATGAGCAGTTCTTC	CASSSGRAWNEQFF
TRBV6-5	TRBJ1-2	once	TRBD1	TGTGCCAGCAGATACCGACCAGGGGGTGCCGGCTACACCTTC	CASRYRPGGAGYTF
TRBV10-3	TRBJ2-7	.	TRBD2	TGTGCCATCAGTGAGTCGGCTAGCGGGAGTCACGAGCAGTACTTC	CAISESASGSHEQYF
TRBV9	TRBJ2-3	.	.	TGTGCCAGCAGCGTAGACGGGATAACAGATACGCAGTATTTT	CASSVDGITDTQYF
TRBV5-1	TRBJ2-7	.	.	TGCGCCAGCAGCTTGGCCGTCATGTACGAGCAGTACTTC	CASSLAVMYEQYF
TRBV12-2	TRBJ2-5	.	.	TGTGCAAGTCGCTTAGTGGAACCGCTAGCTCTCCAAGAGACCCAGTACTTC	CASRLVEPLALQETQYF
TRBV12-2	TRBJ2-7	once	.	TGTGCAAGTCGCCCCCACTACGAGCAGTACTTC	CASRPHYEQYF
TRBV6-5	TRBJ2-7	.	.	TGTGCCAGCAGTTACTCTAGCGGTGAGGAGGAATACGAGCAGTACTTC	CASSYSSGEEEYEQYF
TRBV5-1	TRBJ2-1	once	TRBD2	TGCGCCAGCAGCTACCTAGCGGGAGCCGGGGTTGAGCAGTTCTTC	CASSYLAGAGVEQFF
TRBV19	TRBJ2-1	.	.	TGTGCCAGTAGTATTGTTTCGAATGAGCAGTTCTTC	CASSIVSNEQFF
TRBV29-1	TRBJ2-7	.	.	TGCAGCGGACAGGTCCTCAACCGAATACCTAACTACGAGCAGTACTTC	CSGQVLNRIPNYEQYF
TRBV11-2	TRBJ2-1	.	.	TGTGCCAGCAGCTTAGGCCTGTGGGAGGCGGACTACAATGAGCAGTTCTTC	CASSLGLWEADYNEQFF
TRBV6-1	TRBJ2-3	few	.	TGTGCCAGCAGTGACAGGGGACATACGCAGTATTTT	CASSDRGHTQYF
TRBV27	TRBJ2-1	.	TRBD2	TGTGCCAGCAGTTTAATGGGGGGGAATGAGCAGTTCTTC	CASSLMGGNEQFF
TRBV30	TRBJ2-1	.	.	TGTGCCTCACGAGGCCAAAATGAGCAGTTCTTC	CASRGQNEQFF
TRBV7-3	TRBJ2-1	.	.	TGTGCCAGCAGCTTAATAGCGACTCCCATCGAGCAGTTCTTC	CASSLIATPIEQFF
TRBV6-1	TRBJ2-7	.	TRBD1	TGTGCCAGCAGGCCGACAGGGGGGATGAACGAGCAGTACTTC	CASRPTGGMNEQYF
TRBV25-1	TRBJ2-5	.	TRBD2	TGTGCCAGCAGTGAATATGCTAGCGGAGAGACCCAGTACTTC	CASSEYASGETQYF
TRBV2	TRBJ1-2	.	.	TGTGCCAGCAGTGAACAGGCGACTAACTATGGCTACACCTTC	CASSEQATNYGYTF
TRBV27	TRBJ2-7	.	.	TGTGCCAGCAGTATCCAGGGAAGCTCCTACGAGCAGTACTTC	CASSIQGSSYEQYF
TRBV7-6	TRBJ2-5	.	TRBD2	TGTGCCAGCAGTTTAGCGGGAGTGCGAGAGACCCAGTACTTC	CASSLAGVRETQYF
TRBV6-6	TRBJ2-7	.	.	TGTGCCAGCAGTTGGGGCTACGAGCAGTACTTC	CASSWGYEQYF
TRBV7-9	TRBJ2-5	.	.	TGTGCCAGCAGTCACACCGGGTGGAAAGAGACCCAGTACTTC	CASSHTGWKETQYF
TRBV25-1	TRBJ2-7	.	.	TGTGCCAGCAGCCAGGCAACTGGAAGCTCCTACGAGCAGTACTTC	CASSQATGSSYEQYF
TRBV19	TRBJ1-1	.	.	TGTGCCAGTAGTATCCTTCCGGGTACTGAAGCTTTCTTT	CASSILPGTEAFF